A selection of T cell receptor beta chains follows, all from one sample in a study of T cells in Graves' hyperthyroidism and ophthalmopathy. TCRdb reprocessed the multiplex PCR reads via MiXCR and lists one record per CDR3 protein. The sample consists of about 480,000 distinct CDR3 sequences, around 15% of them appearing once. The sequenced sample was blood. These receptors came from a woman under 30 with Graves' hyperthyroidism. CDR3s leave out the opening cysteine and the closing phenylalanine or tryptophan.

v_call cdr3_aa
TRBV7-6 ASSSGGSWGTQY
TRBV11-3 ASSLVSSDVPLH
TRBV5-6 ASSLPGSVPYNEQF
TRBV6-5 ASSYSGGQSQPQH
TRBV12-3/TRBV12-4 ASILGLSNEQF
TRBV27 ASSLSSHREQPQH
TRBV6-5 ASSYSPGFRETNYGYT
TRBV6-2/TRBV6-3 ASSLLGEHSYNEQF
TRBV11-1 ASSSYSGTQY
TRBV20-1 SARPPSGLNTGELF
TRBV19 ASSIGAGNYEQY
TRBV25-1 ASTERSLGQETQY
TRBV30 AWDSHEKVF
TRBV2 ASSEGTMAF
TRBV19 ASSKWAPDYNEQF
TRBV11-3 ASSAGTVSYNEQF
TRBV18 ASSSAMNTKAF
TRBV5-6 ASSLSRSGRGNEQF
TRBV15 ATSRVGNRVSYNSPLH
TRBV20-1 SARGTSGKGYTDTQY
TRBV27 ASSYSYGQGAQGYT
TRBV12-3/TRBV12-4 ASSSPSGTGVGEQY
TRBV14 ASSQDGASATEAF
TRBV7-9 ASSLGGLNQPQH
TRBV24-1 ATSEYRVTDTGELF